This is a list of T cell receptor beta chains from one sample in a study of shared clonotypes between healthy human individuals. Sequenced by immunoSEQ multiplex PCR; TCRdb stores in-frame clones only, minus some. The sample consists of approximately 640,000 clones, around 72% of them appearing once. Sequencing input: memory CD4+ T cells sorted from blood. All receptors derive from a woman in her 30s in good health. Each CDR3 is given with its conserved first and last residue. D genes are given only for firm matches. Clone size is not always given. Where it is, it says once, few, many or a class for expanded clones.

>NA|TRBJ2-2|NA|TRBV11-3
CASTPAWGTGELFF
TGTGCCAGCACCCCGGCCTGGGGGACCGGGGAGCTGTTTTTT
>NA|TRBJ1-1|NA|TRBV7-8
CASSLQYGEAFF
TGTGCCAGCAGCTTGCAATACGGGGAAGCTTTCTTT
>NA|TRBJ1-3|TRBD1|TRBV6-5
CASSRDRDRNTIYF
TGTGCCAGCAGTCGGGACAGGGACAGAAACACCATATATTTT
>NA|TRBJ1-5|NA|TRBV6-1
CASSVGSGLQPQHF
TGTGCCAGCAGTGTAGGTTCAGGGCTGCAGCCCCAGCATTTT
>NA|TRBJ2-1|TRBD2|TRBV5-1
CASSFSGSGNEQFF
TGCGCCAGCAGCTTCAGCGGGAGTGGGAATGAGCAGTTCTTC
>NA|TRBJ2-3|TRBD2|TRBV28
CASRHTSGRGTDTQYF
TGTGCCAGCAGGCACACTAGCGGGAGGGGCACAGATACGCAGTATTTT
>NA|TRBJ1-5|NA|TRBV28
CASNSDLPNQPQHF
TGTGCCAGCAACTCAGACCTGCCCAATCAGCCCCAGCATTTT
>NA|TRBJ1-5|NA|TRBV4-1
CASSGAGPREPQHF
TGCGCCAGTAGTGGGGCAGGGCCAAGAGAGCCCCAGCATTTT
>once|TRBJ2-1|NA|TRBV7-3
CASSLEGQNYNEQFF
TGTGCCAGCAGCTTAGAGGGGCAGAACTACAATGAGCAGTTCTTC
>many|TRBJ2-7|NA|TRBV28
CASRRDSLLYEQYF
TGTGCCAGCAGGCGCGACAGTTTGCTCTACGAGCAGTACTTC
>NA|TRBJ2-4|TRBD1|TRBV15
CATSRMTGGEAKNIQYF
TGTGCCACCAGCAGGATGACAGGGGGCGAAGCCAAAAACATTCAGTACTTC
>NA|TRBJ1-2|TRBD1|TRBV28
CASSGTGRSYGYTF
TGTGCCAGCAGCGGGACAGGGCGAAGCTATGGCTACACCTTC
>NA|TRBJ2-2|NA|TRBV12-5
CASRGSSSGELFF
TGTGCTAGTCGGGGCTCCTCTTCCGGGGAGCTGTTTTTT
>NA|TRBJ2-6|TRBD2|TRBV2
CASSVSGMFSGANVLTF
TGTGCCAGCAGCGTTAGCGGGATGTTCTCTGGGGCCAACGTCCTGACTTTC
>once|TRBJ2-1|NA|TRBV18
CASSPGGAGSRNEQFF
TGTGCCAGCTCACCGGGCGGGGCGGGATCGCGGAATGAGCAGTTCTTC
>once|TRBJ2-1|NA|TRBV2
CAGGVYNEQFF
TGTGCCGGAGGGGTTTACAATGAGCAGTTCTTC
>NA|TRBJ2-2|TRBD1|TRBV18
CASSPETGWNTGELFF
TGTGCCAGCTCACCCGAGACAGGGTGGAACACCGGGGAGCTGTTTTTT
>NA|TRBJ2-3|NA|TRBV20-1
CSASYGYTQYF
TGCAGTGCTAGTTATGGGTATACGCAGTATTTT
>NA|TRBJ2-7|NA|TRBV5-1
CASSLGFGVKYEQYF
TGCGCCAGCAGCTTGGGGTTTGGGGTGAAGTACGAGCAGTACTTC
>NA|TRBJ1-1|NA|TRBV5-1
CASREGYNTEAFF
TGCGCCAGCAGGGAAGGATATAACACTGAAGCTTTCTTT
>NA|TRBJ1-1|NA|TRBV5-4
CASSSTTGFTEAFF
TGTGCCAGCAGCTCCACGACAGGCTTCACTGAAGCTTTCTTT
>many|TRBJ1-5|TRBD1|TRBV15
CATRGQYNQPQHF
TGTGCCACCAGGGGACAGTACAATCAGCCCCAGCATTTT
>NA|TRBJ2-7|TRBD1|TRBV27
CASSSQRQGYEQYF
TGTGCCAGCAGTTCCCAGAGACAGGGATACGAGCAGTACTTC
>NA|TRBJ2-3|TRBD2|TRBV25-1
CASSERAGGSDTQYF
TGTGCCAGCAGTGAAAGAGCGGGAGGGTCAGATACGCAGTATTTT
>many|TRBJ2-6|NA|TRBV6-6
CASSIEIGANVLTF
TGTGCCAGCAGTATCGAGATTGGGGCCAACGTCCTGACTTTC
>NA|TRBJ2-1|NA|TRBV2
CASSETSRSYNEQFF
TGTGCCAGCAGTGAGACGTCCCGCTCCTACAATGAGCAGTTCTTC
>NA|TRBJ1-5|NA|TRBV19
CASSTQGDQPQHF
TGTGCCAGTTCTACACAGGGAGATCAGCCCCAGCATTTT
>NA|TRBJ1-4|TRBD1|TRBV5-1
CASSQTGTGREKLFF
TGCGCCAGCAGCCAGACCGGGACAGGGCGTGAAAAACTGTTTTTT
>NA|TRBJ2-7|TRBD1|TRBV19
CASSITGASYEQYF
TGTGCCAGTAGTATAACAGGGGCCTCCTACGAGCAGTACTTC
>NA|TRBJ1-2|TRBD1|TRBV28
CASSLSPQGNYGYTF
TGTGCCAGCAGTTTATCCCCACAGGGGAACTATGGCTACACCTTC
>NA|TRBJ2-4|NA|TRBV11-2
CASSLVSRSVSAGNIQYF
TGTGCCAGCAGCTTAGTATCCCGATCGGTCTCAGCGGGAAACATTCAGTACTTC
>NA|TRBJ2-7|TRBD2|TRBV25-1
CASSVGGGPSGPYEQYF
TGTGCCAGCAGTGTTGGGGGGGGTCCTAGCGGGCCCTACGAGCAGTACTTC
>NA|TRBJ2-5|NA|TRBV7-2
CATAAPSSETQYF
TGTGCCACAGCGGCCCCATCGTCCGAGACCCAGTACTTC
>few|TRBJ2-1|NA|TRBV6-5
CASSRAGVGNEQFF
TGTGCCAGCAGTAGGGCAGGAGTGGGCAATGAGCAGTTCTTC
>NA|TRBJ2-2|TRBD2|TRBV19
CASSRGLAVFTTGELFF
TGTGCCAGTAGTAGGGGACTAGCAGTCTTTACCACCGGGGAGCTGTTTTTT
>NA|TRBJ2-7|NA|TRBV29-1
CSVAGGGDEQYF
TGCAGCGTTGCTGGGGGCGGGGACGAGCAGTACTTC
>NA|TRBJ2-7|TRBD2|TRBV11-2
CASSTGLAGGPEQYF
TGTGCCAGCAGCACGGGACTAGCGGGAGGGCCCGAGCAGTACTTC
>many|TRBJ2-3|TRBD2|TRBV7-9
CASSLSGRDTQYF
TGTGCCAGCAGCCTAAGCGGGAGGGATACGCAGTATTTT
>NA|TRBJ2-1|NA|TRBV6-1
CASSTLSGEQFF
TGTGCCAGCAGTACACTTAGTGGTGAGCAGTTCTTC
>NA|TRBJ1-5|NA|TRBV28
CASSLRTAGVQPQHF
TGTGCCAGCAGTTTAAGAACAGCTGGCGTTCAGCCCCAGCATTTT
>NA|TRBJ2-7|TRBD1|TRBV2
CASRTGTGNNEQYF
TGTGCCAGCAGAACCGGGACAGGTAACAACGAGCAGTACTTC
>NA|TRBJ2-2|TRBD2|TRBV10-3
CAIAGTSGTGELFF
TGTGCCATCGCGGGGACTAGCGGGACCGGGGAGCTGTTTTTT
>NA|TRBJ1-1|TRBD1|TRBV5-1
CASSLSDRDTEAFF
TGCGCCAGCAGCTTGTCCGACAGGGACACTGAAGCTTTCTTT
>NA|TRBJ2-2|TRBD2|TRBV5-1
CASRSSGRDTGELFF
TGTGCCAGCAGGTCTAGCGGGAGAGATACCGGGGAGCTGTTTTTT
>NA|TRBJ2-6|NA|TRBV10-3
CAIKSDRGFSGANVLTF
TGTGCCATTAAATCAGACAGAGGGTTCTCTGGGGCCAACGTCCTGACTTTC
>NA|TRBJ1-2|NA|TRBV5-1
CASSFPDRANYGYTF
TGCGCCAGCAGCTTTCCGGACAGAGCTAACTATGGCTACACCTTC
>NA|TRBJ2-7|NA|TRBV28
CASRSTGAEQYF
TGTGCCAGCAGGTCCACGGGGGCCGAGCAGTACTTC
>NA|TRBJ1-2|NA|TRBV6-1
CASMPPEGGGYTF
TGTGCCAGCATGCCACCGGAGGGGGGCGGCTACACCTTC
>many|TRBJ1-3|NA|TRBV19
CASSIPGTASNTIYF
TGTGCCAGTAGTATACCCGGGACGGCCTCGAACACCATATATTTT